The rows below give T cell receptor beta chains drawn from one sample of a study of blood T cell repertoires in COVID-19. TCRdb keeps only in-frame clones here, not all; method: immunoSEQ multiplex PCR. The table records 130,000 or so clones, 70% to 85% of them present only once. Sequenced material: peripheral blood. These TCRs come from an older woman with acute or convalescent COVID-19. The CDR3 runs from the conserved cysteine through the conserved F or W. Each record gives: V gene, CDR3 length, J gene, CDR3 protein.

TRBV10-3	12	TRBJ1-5	CAISAGDQPQHF
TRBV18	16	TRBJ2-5	CASSPRTGGAGETQYF
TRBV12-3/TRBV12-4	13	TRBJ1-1	CASSLPFIRGAFF
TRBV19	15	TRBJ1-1	CASSTLDRGGTEAFF
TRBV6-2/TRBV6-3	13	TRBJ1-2	CASSYQTDYGYTF
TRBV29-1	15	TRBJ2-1	CSVDSQGASYNEQFF
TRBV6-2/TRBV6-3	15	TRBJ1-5	CASSYEGRGNQPQHF
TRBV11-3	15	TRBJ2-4	CASSDEGGAKNIQYF
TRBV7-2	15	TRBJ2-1	CASSLSGGEYNEQFF
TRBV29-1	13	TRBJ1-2	CSVGQGTNYGYTF
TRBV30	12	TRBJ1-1	CAWSLRNTEAFF
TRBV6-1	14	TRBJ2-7	CASSEVQGISEQYF
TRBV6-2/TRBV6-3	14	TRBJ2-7	CASSQVWSPYEQYF
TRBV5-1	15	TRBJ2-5	CASSFIGQGVETQYF
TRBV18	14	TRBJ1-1	CASSPLEVGGEAFF
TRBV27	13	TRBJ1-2	CASSLAGGPGYTF
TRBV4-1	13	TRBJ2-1	CASSHTGVHEQFF
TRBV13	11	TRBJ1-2	CASSFPGGYTF
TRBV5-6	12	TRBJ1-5	CASSRGDQPQHF
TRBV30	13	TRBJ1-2	CAWSVPQGPGYTF
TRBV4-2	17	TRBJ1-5	CASSHGQGPWGNQPQHF
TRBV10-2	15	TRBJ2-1	CASSELDRGIHEQFF
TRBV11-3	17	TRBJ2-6	CASSLNRQHSGANVLTF
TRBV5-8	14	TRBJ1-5	CASSVHRGEQPQHF
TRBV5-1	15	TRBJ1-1	CASSPGSTGNTEAFF
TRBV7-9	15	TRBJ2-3	CASRGPSGVLDTQYF
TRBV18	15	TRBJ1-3	CASSPRDRSGNTIYF
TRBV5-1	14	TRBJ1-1	CASSLMAGNTEAFF
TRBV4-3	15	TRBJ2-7	CASSQETTGTGEQYF
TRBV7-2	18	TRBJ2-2	CASSPLPRGTLNTGELFF
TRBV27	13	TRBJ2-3	CASSLYPGDTQYF
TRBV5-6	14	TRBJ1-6	CASSLREVNSPLHF
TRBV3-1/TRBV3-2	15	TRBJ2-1	CASKGRLGSYNEQFF
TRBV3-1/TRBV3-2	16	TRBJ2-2	CASSQDLQGIPGELFF
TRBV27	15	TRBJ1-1	CASSLIGEIISEAFF
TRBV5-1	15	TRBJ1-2	CASSLYRGVSDGYTF
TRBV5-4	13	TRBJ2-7	CASSVGTAYEQYF
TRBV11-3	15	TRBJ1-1	CASSFYSRWNTEAFF
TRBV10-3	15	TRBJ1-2	CAISAAETSAYGYTF
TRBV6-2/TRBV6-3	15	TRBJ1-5	CASSWGQEAARPQHF
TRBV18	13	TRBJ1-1	CASSPGQPTEAFF
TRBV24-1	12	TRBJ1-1	CATSDRDTEAFF
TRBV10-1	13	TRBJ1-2	CASSEEGGYGYTF
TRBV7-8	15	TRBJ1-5	CASSLGGISNQPQHF
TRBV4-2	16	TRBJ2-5	CASSQASGHYQETQYF
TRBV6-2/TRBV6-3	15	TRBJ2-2	CASSLPQGNTGELFF
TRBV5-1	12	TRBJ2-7	CASSYDSYEQYF
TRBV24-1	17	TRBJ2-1	CATSDLPGESSYNEQFF
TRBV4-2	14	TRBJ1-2	CASSQATGDYGYTF
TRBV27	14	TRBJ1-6	CASRWTATNSPLHF
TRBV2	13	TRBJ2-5	CASSRDRQETQYF
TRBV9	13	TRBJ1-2	CASAEGSNYGYTF
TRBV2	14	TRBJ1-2	CASSEAQRAGGYTF
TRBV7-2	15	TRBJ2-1	CASSLVAGQYNEQFF
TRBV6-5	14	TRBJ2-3	CASRLAGDTDTQYF